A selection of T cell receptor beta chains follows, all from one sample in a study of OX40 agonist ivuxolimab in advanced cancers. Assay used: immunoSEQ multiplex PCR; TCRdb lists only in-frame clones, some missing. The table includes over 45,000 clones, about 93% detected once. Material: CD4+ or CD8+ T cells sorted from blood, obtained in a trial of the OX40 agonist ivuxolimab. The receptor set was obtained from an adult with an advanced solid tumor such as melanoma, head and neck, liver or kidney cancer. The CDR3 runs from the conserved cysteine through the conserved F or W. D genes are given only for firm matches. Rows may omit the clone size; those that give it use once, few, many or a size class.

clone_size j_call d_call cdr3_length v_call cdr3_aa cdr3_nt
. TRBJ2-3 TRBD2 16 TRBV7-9 CASRPPSGTPPDTQYF TGTGCCAGCAGGCCCCCTAGCGGGACCCCGCCAGATACGCAGTATTTT
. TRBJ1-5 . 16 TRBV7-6 CASSLGGTPGNQPQHF TGTGCCAGCAGCTTAGGCGGGACACCGGGCAATCAGCCCCAGCATTTT
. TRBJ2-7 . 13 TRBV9 CASSAGHPYEQYF TGTGCCAGCAGCGCTGGACACCCCTACGAGCAGTACTTC
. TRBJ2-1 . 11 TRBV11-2 CASRLASEQFF TGTGCCAGCAGGTTAGCGTCTGAGCAGTTCTTC
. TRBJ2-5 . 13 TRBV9 CASSGRVTETQYF TGTGCCAGCAGCGGCAGGGTGACGGAGACCCAGTACTTC
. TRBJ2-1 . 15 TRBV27 CASSLGTFSYNEQFF TGTGCCAGCAGTTTAGGGACTTTCTCCTACAATGAGCAGTTCTTC
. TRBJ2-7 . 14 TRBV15 CATSHRDHPYEQYF TGTGCCACCAGCCACCGGGACCATCCCTACGAGCAGTACTTC
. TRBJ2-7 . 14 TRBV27 CASSFEVTSYEQYF TGTGCCAGCAGTTTTGAGGTCACCAGCTACGAGCAGTACTTC
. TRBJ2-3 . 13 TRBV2 CASSADLTDTQYF TGTGCCAGCAGTGCGGACCTCACAGATACGCAGTATTTT
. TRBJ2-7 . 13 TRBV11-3 CASSLGSGYEQYF TGTGCCAGCAGCTTGGGGAGCGGGTACGAGCAGTACTTC
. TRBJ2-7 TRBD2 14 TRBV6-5 CASSPGLAIVEQYF TGTGCCAGCAGCCCGGGACTAGCGATCGTCGAGCAGTACTTC
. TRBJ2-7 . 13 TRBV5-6 CASSLDFAYEQYF TGTGCCAGCAGCTTGGACTTCGCCTACGAGCAGTACTTC
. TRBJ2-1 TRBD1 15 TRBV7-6 CASSLGGQGAYEQFF TGTGCCAGCAGCTTAGGGGGACAGGGGGCCTATGAGCAGTTCTTC
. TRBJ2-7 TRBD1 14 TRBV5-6 CASTSGTGLYEQYF TGTGCCAGCACCTCCGGGACAGGGCTTTACGAGCAGTACTTC
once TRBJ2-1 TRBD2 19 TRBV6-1 CASSEMVGGPSSSYNEQFF TGTGCCAGCAGTGAAATGGTGGGAGGGCCATCGAGCTCCTACAATGAGCAGTTCTTC
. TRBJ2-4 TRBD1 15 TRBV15 CATSLGGEAKNIQYF TGTGCCACCAGCTTAGGGGGCGAAGCCAAAAACATTCAGTACTTC
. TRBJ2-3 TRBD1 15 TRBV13 CASSLMDRGADTQYF TGTGCCAGCAGCTTAATGGACAGGGGAGCAGATACGCAGTATTTT
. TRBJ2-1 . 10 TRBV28 CASSDNEQFF TGTGCCAGCAGTGACAATGAGCAGTTCTTC
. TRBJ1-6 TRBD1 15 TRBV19 CASSLTGSASSPLHF TGTGCCAGTAGCCTGACAGGGTCGGCAAGCTCACCCCTCCACTTT
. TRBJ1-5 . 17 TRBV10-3 CAISESASTSWEQPQHF TGTGCCATCAGTGAGTCGGCCTCTACGTCGTGGGAACAGCCCCAGCATTTT
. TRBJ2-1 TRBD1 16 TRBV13 CASSVPGTGVYNEQFF TGTGCCAGCAGCGTCCCCGGGACAGGGGTATACAATGAGCAGTTCTTC
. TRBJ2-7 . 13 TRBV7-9 CASSSESSYEQYF TGTGCCAGCAGCTCTGAGAGCTCCTACGAGCAGTACTTC
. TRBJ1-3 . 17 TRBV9 CASSSGSRSGSGNTIYF TGTGCCAGCAGCTCCGGGAGTAGGTCGGGGTCTGGAAACACCATATATTTT
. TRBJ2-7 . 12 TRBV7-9 CAARAGGYEQYF TGTGCTGCCAGGGCCGGAGGCTACGAGCAGTACTTC
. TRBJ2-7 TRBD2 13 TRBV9 CARQREDVHEQYF TGTGCCAGACAGCGGGAGGACGTCCACGAGCAGTACTTC
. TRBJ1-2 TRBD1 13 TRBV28 CASRGGQAGGYTF TGTGCCAGCAGGGGCGGACAGGCCGGGGGCTACACCTTC
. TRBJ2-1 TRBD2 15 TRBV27 CASSLGTSGWIGQFF TGTGCCAGCAGTTTAGGGACTAGCGGGTGGATAGGGCAGTTCTTC
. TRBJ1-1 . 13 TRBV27 CASSFGGSTEAFF TGTGCCAGCAGTTTCGGAGGTTCCACTGAAGCTTTCTTT
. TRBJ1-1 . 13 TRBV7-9 CASSLGGRTEAFF TGTGCCAGCAGCTTGGGGGGCAGAACTGAAGCTTTCTTT
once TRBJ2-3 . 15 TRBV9 CASSVSSASTDTQYF TGTGCCAGCAGCGTAAGCAGCGCTAGCACAGATACGCAGTATTTT
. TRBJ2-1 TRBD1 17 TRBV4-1 CASSQDPPGGSYNEQFF TGCGCCAGCAGCCAAGATCCCCCAGGGGGCTCCTACAATGAGCAGTTCTTC
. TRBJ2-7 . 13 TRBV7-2 CASSWGTPREQYF TGTGCCAGCAGCTGGGGGACTCCCAGGGAGCAGTACTTC
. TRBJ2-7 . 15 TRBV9 CASSVGDGASYEQYF TGTGCCAGCAGCGTAGGTGACGGGGCCTCATACGAGCAGTACTTC
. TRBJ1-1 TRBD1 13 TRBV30 CAWRQGAPTEAFF TGTGCCTGGAGACAGGGGGCACCCACTGAAGCTTTCTTT
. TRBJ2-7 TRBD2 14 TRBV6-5 CASRSGTSVHEQYF TGTGCCAGCAGATCCGGGACTAGCGTCCACGAGCAGTACTTC
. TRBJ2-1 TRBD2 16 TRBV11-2 CASSSFSGRADNEQFF TGTGCCAGCAGCTCCTTTAGCGGGAGGGCCGACAATGAGCAGTTCTTC
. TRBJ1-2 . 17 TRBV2 CASSEMRVPPTTGGYTF TGTGCCAGCAGCGAAATGAGGGTTCCCCCTACCACGGGTGGCTACACCTTC
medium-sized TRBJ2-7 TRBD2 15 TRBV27 CASLPSGGLPYEQYF TGTGCCAGCCTTCCCTCGGGGGGTCTACCCTACGAGCAGTACTTC
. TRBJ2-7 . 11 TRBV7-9 CASSLVAEQYF TGTGCCAGCAGCTTAGTGGCCGAGCAGTACTTC
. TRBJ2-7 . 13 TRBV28 CASSPRERYEQYF TGTGCCAGCAGCCCTCGGGAGAGATACGAGCAGTACTTC
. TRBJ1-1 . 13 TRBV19 CASSIGGRREAFF TGTGCCAGTAGTATAGGGGGTCGACGTGAAGCTTTCTTT